These 4 T cell receptor beta chains share one sample of origin, sequenced in a study of T cell responses to AZD1222 COVID-19 vaccine. Clones were sequenced by immunoSEQ multiplex PCR, and TCRdb holds only the in-frame ones, with some missing. The profile covers just under 95,000 clones, with approximately 84% appearing a single time and around 9.6% taken by the ten largest. The input for sequencing was peripheral blood, taken on day 0 of AZD1222 vaccination. The receptor source for this set is an adult in good health.

V is TRBV9 and J is TRBJ2-7, with TRBD2 matching over 8 bases. Losses at the gene ends were 2 bases for V and 4 bases for J; bases not matched to a gene: 8. The CDR3 sequence is 15 residues long. Germline CDR1 is SGDLS and CDR2 is YYNGEE. CDR3 in amino acids: CASSVNPGLDYEQYF. The DNA of the CDR3 is TGTGCCAGCAGCGTCAACCCGGGACTAGATTACGAGCAGTACTTC.

The rearrangement uses TRBV7-9 and TRBJ2-7, with 12 positions matching TRBD1. The V and J ends lost 5 bases and 5 bases, in that order; junction bases with no gene match: 4. The CDR3 contains 14 residues. Germline CDR1 SEHNR, CDR2 FQNEAQ (reference sequence). The CDR3: CASSRDRGLDEQYF. In nucleotides, the CDR3 is TGTGCCAGCAGCCGGGACAGGGGGCTGGACGAGCAGTACTTC.

This clone was seen only a few times. For the CDR3, the DNA is TGTGCCAGCACCAGGGACAGGGGCTATGGCTACACCTTC. Translated: CASTRDRGYGYTF. V usage is TRBV7-2 and J usage is TRBJ1-2, with 10 positions matching TRBD1. Germline trimming cut 7 bases from V and 4 bases from J; bases unmatched to any gene: 3. The CDR3 has 13 amino acids. Germline V gives CDR1 SGHTA, CDR2 FQGNSA.

V usage is TRBV18 and J usage is TRBJ2-7; possible D gene TRBD2, 5 bases. CDR3 size: 14 residues. Germline CDR1 and CDR2: KGHSH and LQKENI. Trimming stripped 3 bases from V and 0 bases from J, with 9 bases between. CDR3 amino acids: CASSPSRDSYEQYF. As DNA, the CDR3 is TGTGCCAGCTCACCGTCACGGGACTCCTACGAGCAGTACTTC.